These T cell receptor beta chains were read from a single sample in a study of cytomegalovirus exposure and HLA in healthy donors. Measured with immunoSEQ multiplex PCR; TCRdb has only the in-frame clones, and not every one. Of about 130,000 clones listed, under 85% are singletons. The sequencing sample was made of PBMCs. The receptor set was obtained from a male donor in good health and CMV-seropositive. CDR3s include the opening cysteine and the closing phenylalanine or tryptophan. D genes are given only for firm matches. Clone size is given for some rows only: seen once, a few or many times, or a class if the clone is expanded.

TRBD1	TRBJ1-3	NA	TRBV5-1	CASSLASTIGQGAGNTIYF	TGCGCCAGCAGCTTGGCCAGCACCATTGGACAGGGTGCTGGAAACACCATATATTTT
TRBD1	TRBJ1-6	few	TRBV27	CASSLPGTGSSPLHF	TGTGCCAGCAGTTTACCCGGGACAGGTAGCTCACCCCTCCACTTT
NA	TRBJ2-7	NA	TRBV2	CASQGSSQGVPNEQYF	TGTGCCAGCCAAGGGAGTTCCCAAGGTGTTCCTAACGAGCAGTACTTC
NA	TRBJ1-5	NA	TRBV6-6	CASDTGNYQPQHF	TGTGCCAGCGATACAGGGAACTATCAGCCCCAGCATTTT
TRBD2	TRBJ2-7	NA	TRBV27	CASSWGRALVHEQYF	TGTGCCAGCAGTTGGGGGAGGGCCTTGGTCCACGAGCAGTACTTC
NA	TRBJ1-3	few	TRBV2	CASSEASAGSGNTIYF	TGTGCCAGCAGTGAAGCGTCGGCGGGGTCTGGAAACACCATATATTTT
TRBD1	TRBJ1-1	NA	TRBV5-1	CASSLPQGGTNTEAFF	TGCGCCAGCAGCTTACCCCAGGGGGGCACGAACACTGAAGCTTTCTTT
NA	TRBJ2-6	NA	TRBV6-1	CASSEAQGGANVLTF	TGTGCCAGCAGTGAAGCGCAGGGTGGGGCCAACGTCCTGACTTTC
TRBD1	TRBJ1-4	once	TRBV5-1	CASSPTGGSNEKLFF	TGCGCCAGCAGCCCCACAGGGGGGTCTAATGAAAAACTGTTTTTT
TRBD2	TRBJ2-1	NA	TRBV4-2	CASSQASGGYNEQFF	TGTGCCAGCAGCCAAGCTAGCGGGGGATACAATGAGCAGTTCTTC
TRBD2	TRBJ2-1	NA	TRBV25-1	CASSEQLAGRSYNEQFF	TGTGCCAGCAGTGAACAGCTAGCGGGAAGGTCCTACAATGAGCAGTTCTTC
TRBD2	TRBJ2-3	once	TRBV5-1	CASSELPTSGGATDTQYF	TGCGCCAGCAGCGAATTACCTACTAGCGGGGGGGCGACAGATACGCAGTATTTT
NA	TRBJ2-7	NA	TRBV18	CASSQGGSSYEQYF	TGTGCCAGCTCCCAAGGGGGTAGCTCCTACGAGCAGTACTTC
NA	TRBJ2-7	NA	TRBV28	CASSRLYLIGQGSSYEQYF	TGTGCCAGCAGCAGACTGTACCTGATCGGGCAGGGGAGCTCCTACGAGCAGTACTTC
TRBD1	TRBJ1-4	once	TRBV4-1	CASSQSAGTASEKLFF	TGCGCCAGCAGCCAATCAGCCGGGACAGCTAGCGAAAAACTGTTTTTT
NA	TRBJ1-1	NA	TRBV18	CASSLGQNTETFF	TGTGCCAGCTCACTCGGACAGAACACTGAAACTTTCTTT
TRBD2	TRBJ2-3	few	TRBV13	CASSLFGTSGGSADTQYF	TGTGCCAGCAGCTTATTCGGGACTAGCGGGGGAAGTGCAGATACGCAGTATTTT
TRBD1	TRBJ1-3	NA	TRBV7-8	CASSSGGYSGNTIYF	TGTGCCAGCAGCTCAGGGGGCTACTCTGGAAACACCATATATTTT
TRBD1	TRBJ2-2	NA	TRBV10-3	CAISAAGTEGGELFF	TGTGCCATCAGTGCAGCCGGGACAGAAGGCGGGGAGCTGTTTTTT
TRBD2	TRBJ2-1	NA	TRBV19	CASSASGSFYNEQFF	TGTGCCAGTAGTGCCAGCGGGAGCTTCTACAATGAGCAGTTCTTC
TRBD2	TRBJ2-3	NA	TRBV6-4	CASSGPGLEAPQYF	TGTGCCAGCAGCGGACCGGGACTAGAGGCTCCGCAGTATTTT
NA	TRBJ1-5	NA	TRBV19	CASKNRDTGNQPQHF	TGTGCCAGTAAAAACCGGGACACAGGCAATCAGCCCCAGCATTTT
TRBD1	TRBJ1-6	NA	TRBV10-3	CAISESTGSNSPLHF	TGTGCTATCAGTGAGTCGACAGGGTCAAATTCACCCCTCCACTTT
TRBD1	TRBJ2-2	NA	TRBV7-7	CASSLVTGANTGELFF	TGTGCCAGCAGCTTAGTTACAGGGGCGAACACCGGGGAGCTGTTTTTT
TRBD2	TRBJ2-3	NA	TRBV6-4	CASSQAGTTDTQYF	TGTGCCAGCAGTCAAGCGGGGACCACAGATACGCAGTATTTT
NA	TRBJ2-3	few	TRBV29-1	CSVGSSRTDTQYF	TGCAGCGTTGGAAGCTCTCGCACAGATACGCAGTATTTT
NA	TRBJ1-1	NA	TRBV2	CASSLQGTVNTEAFF	TGTGCCAGCAGCTTACAGGGTACCGTGAACACTGAAGCTTTCTTT
NA	TRBJ1-1	NA	TRBV7-8	CASSLRRSNTEAFF	TGTGCCAGCAGCTTAAGGAGATCAAACACTGAAGCTTTCTTT
NA	TRBJ2-3	once	TRBV19	CASSIVGRPFTDTQYF	TGTGCCAGTAGTATAGTTGGCAGGCCATTCACAGATACGCAGTATTTT
NA	TRBJ2-5	few	TRBV10-3	CAISEGGEQETQYF	TGTGCCATCTCCGAAGGAGGGGAACAAGAGACCCAGTACTTC
NA	TRBJ2-5	NA	TRBV2	CASSMGLSETQYF	TGTGCCAGCAGTATGGGGCTTTCAGAGACCCAGTACTTC
NA	TRBJ2-3	NA	TRBV5-6	CASSSTGGGTDTQYF	TGTGCCAGCAGCTCCACCGGAGGGGGCACAGATACGCAGTATTTT
TRBD2	TRBJ2-1	few	TRBV27	CASSLERGYNEQFF	TGTGCCAGCAGTTTAGAGCGGGGTTACAATGAGCAGTTCTTC
TRBD1	TRBJ2-3	few	TRBV2	CASSPVPGQSSSTDTQYF	TGTGCCAGCAGTCCTGTCCCGGGACAGAGTAGTAGCACAGATACGCAGTATTTT
TRBD1	TRBJ1-2	few	TRBV28	CASSYPRGRGGYTF	TGTGCCAGCAGCTACCCCAGGGGGCGCGGTGGCTACACCTTC
NA	TRBJ1-2	NA	TRBV27	CASSNTVDSSYGYTF	TGTGCCAGCAGTAATACCGTCGACAGCAGCTATGGCTACACCTTC
TRBD2	TRBJ2-1	NA	TRBV7-7	CASSPTPGLTYNEQFF	TGTGCCAGCAGCCCAACCCCGGGACTAACATACAATGAGCAGTTCTTC
TRBD1	TRBJ2-1	NA	TRBV5-1	CASSLAVGTGGEQFF	TGCGCCAGCAGCTTGGCCGTCGGGACAGGGGGTGAGCAGTTCTTC
NA	TRBJ2-3	NA	TRBV11-2	CASSFPPGGFPSTDTQYF	TGTGCCAGCAGCTTCCCCCCTGGGGGGTTTCCTAGCACAGATACGCAGTATTTT
NA	TRBJ2-6	NA	TRBV6-1	CAVRPAGANVLTF	TGTGCCGTCAGGCCCGCTGGGGCCAACGTCCTGACTTTC
NA	TRBJ2-7	NA	TRBV5-1	CASSWGTGGRDEQYF	TGCGCCAGCAGCTGGGGGACGGGGGGCCGGGACGAGCAGTACTTC
NA	TRBJ2-7	once	TRBV7-3	CASSLGRSYEQYF	TGTGCCAGCAGCCTGGGGAGGAGCTACGAGCAGTACTTC
NA	TRBJ2-3	NA	TRBV9	CASSVVGGPSTQYF	TGTGCCAGCAGCGTAGTCGGAGGGCCGAGTACGCAGTATTTT
NA	TRBJ2-3	NA	TRBV6-5	CASRLLDGDTQYF	TGTGCCAGCCGACTACTCGATGGAGATACGCAGTATTTT
NA	TRBJ2-7	NA	TRBV5-5	CASSPSPGSAFEQYF	TGTGCCAGCAGCCCTAGTCCGGGTAGCGCCTTCGAGCAGTACTTC
TRBD2	TRBJ2-3	NA	TRBV10-3	CAINPSGRGADTQYF	TGTGCCATCAATCCAAGCGGGAGGGGAGCAGATACGCAGTATTTT
NA	TRBJ1-1	few	TRBV30	CAWSSEGITEAFF	TGTGCCTGGAGTTCGGAGGGGATCACTGAAGCTTTCTTT
TRBD1	TRBJ2-7	NA	TRBV6-1	CASSDRTGSDEQYF	TGTGCCAGCAGTGACCGGACAGGGTCTGACGAGCAGTACTTC
NA	TRBJ2-5	NA	TRBV5-1	CASSYTDMQETQYF	TGCGCCAGCAGCTATACCGACATGCAAGAGACCCAGTACTTC
NA	TRBJ1-1	few	TRBV6-6	CASSRGGGDEAFF	TGTGCCAGCAGCCGTGGTGGGGGCGATGAAGCTTTCTTT
NA	TRBJ2-7	NA	TRBV28	CASSSIGNSYEQYF	TGTGCCAGCAGTTCCATCGGGAACTCCTACGAGCAGTACTTC
NA	TRBJ2-7	NA	TRBV15	CATSPSGKRYEQYF	TGTGCCACCAGCCCCTCAGGGAAAAGATACGAGCAGTACTTC
TRBD1	TRBJ2-2	NA	TRBV6-5	CATDPGTGPGELFF	TGTGCCACCGACCCAGGGACAGGGCCCGGGGAGCTGTTTTTT
NA	TRBJ2-7	NA	TRBV30	CAWSVSSEQYF	TGTGCCTGGAGTGTTTCTAGCGAGCAGTACTTC
TRBD2	TRBJ2-3	NA	TRBV15	CATSRDPVSSGGVSTDTQYF	TGTGCCACCAGCAGAGATCCGGTGTCTAGCGGGGGGGTTAGCACAGATACGCAGTATTTT
NA	TRBJ2-2	NA	TRBV5-1	CASSWRTENTGELFF	TGCGCCAGCAGCTGGAGGACAGAGAACACCGGGGAGCTGTTTTTT